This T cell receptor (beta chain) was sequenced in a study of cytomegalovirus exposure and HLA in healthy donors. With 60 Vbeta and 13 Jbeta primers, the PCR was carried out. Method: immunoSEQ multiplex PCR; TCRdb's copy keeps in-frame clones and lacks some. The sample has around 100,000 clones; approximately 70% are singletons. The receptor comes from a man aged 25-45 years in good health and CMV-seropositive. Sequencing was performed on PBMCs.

The CDR3 loop reads CASSLGSAGELFF. The CDR3 DNA reads as TGCGCCAGCAGCTTGGGTTCCGCCGGGGAGCTGTTTTTT. This sequence joins TRBV5-1 and TRBJ2-2; D gene ambiguous. The V gene lost 0 bases and the J gene lost 6 bases, with 6 bases spanning the gap. CDR3 size: 13 residues. Germline V gene sequence: CDR1 SGHRS, CDR2 YFSETQ.